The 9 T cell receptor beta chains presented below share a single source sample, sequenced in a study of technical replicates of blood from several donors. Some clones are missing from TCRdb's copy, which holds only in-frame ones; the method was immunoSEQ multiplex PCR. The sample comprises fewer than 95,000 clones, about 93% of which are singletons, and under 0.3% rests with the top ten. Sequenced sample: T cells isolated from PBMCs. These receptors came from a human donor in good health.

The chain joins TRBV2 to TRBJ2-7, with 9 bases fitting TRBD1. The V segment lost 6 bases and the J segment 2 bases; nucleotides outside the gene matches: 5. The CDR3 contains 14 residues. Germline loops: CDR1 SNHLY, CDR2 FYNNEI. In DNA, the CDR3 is TGTGCCAGCAGGGAGGGGACAGGGACCTACGAGCAGTACTTC. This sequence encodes CASREGTGTYEQYF.

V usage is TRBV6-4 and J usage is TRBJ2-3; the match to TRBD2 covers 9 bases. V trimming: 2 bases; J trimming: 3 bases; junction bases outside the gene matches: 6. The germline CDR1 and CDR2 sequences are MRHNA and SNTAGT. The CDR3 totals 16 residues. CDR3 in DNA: TGTGCCAGCAGTGACGTTAGCGGGAGAAGTACAGATACGCAGTATTTT. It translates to CASSDVSGRSTDTQYF.

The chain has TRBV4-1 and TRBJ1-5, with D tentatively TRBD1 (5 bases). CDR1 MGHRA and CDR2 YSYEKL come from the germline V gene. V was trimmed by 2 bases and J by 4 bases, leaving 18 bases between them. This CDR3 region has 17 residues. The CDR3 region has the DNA TGCGCCAGCAGCCAATTGCCCGTGGGGCGGGGGAATCAGCCCCAGCATTTT. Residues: CASSQLPVGRGNQPQHF.

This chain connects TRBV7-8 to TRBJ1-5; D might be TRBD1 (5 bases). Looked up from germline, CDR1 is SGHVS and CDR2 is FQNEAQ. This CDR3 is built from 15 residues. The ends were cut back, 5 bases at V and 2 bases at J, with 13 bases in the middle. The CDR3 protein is CASSARQLGNQPQHF. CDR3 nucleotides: TGTGCCAGCAGCGCGCGACAGTTAGGCAATCAGCCCCAGCATTTT.

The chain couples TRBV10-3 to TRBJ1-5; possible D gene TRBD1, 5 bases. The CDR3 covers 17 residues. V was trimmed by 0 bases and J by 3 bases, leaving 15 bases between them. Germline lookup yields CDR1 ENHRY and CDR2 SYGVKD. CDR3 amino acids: CAISESKAGHTNQPQHF. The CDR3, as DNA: TGTGCCATCAGTGAGTCGAAAGCAGGGCACACCAATCAGCCCCAGCATTTT.

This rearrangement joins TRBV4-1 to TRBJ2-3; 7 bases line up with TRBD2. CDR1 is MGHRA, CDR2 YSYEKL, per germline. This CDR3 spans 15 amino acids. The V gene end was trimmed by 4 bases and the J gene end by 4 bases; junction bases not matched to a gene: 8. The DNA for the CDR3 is TGCGCCAGCAGCCGCGTCCGGGGGGTGGCAGATACGCAGTATTTT. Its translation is CASSRVRGVADTQYF.

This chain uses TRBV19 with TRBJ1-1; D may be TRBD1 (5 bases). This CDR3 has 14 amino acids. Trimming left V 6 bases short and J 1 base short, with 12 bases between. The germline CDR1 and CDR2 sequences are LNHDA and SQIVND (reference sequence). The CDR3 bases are TGTGCCAGTAGGAAGTGGGGGGGGAACACTGAAGCTTTCTTT. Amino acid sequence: CASRKWGGNTEAFF.

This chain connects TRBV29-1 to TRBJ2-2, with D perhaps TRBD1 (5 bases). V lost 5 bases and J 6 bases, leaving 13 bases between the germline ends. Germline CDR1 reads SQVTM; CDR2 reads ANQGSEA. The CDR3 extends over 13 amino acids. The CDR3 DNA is TGCAGCGTTATCATAAGGGGTTCCGGGGAGCTGTTTTTT. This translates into CSVIIRGSGELFF.

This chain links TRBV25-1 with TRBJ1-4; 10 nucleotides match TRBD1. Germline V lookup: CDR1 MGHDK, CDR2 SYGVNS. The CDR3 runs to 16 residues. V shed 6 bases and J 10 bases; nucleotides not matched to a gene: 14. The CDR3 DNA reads TGTGCCAGCAGCCCTCCCAATCCGGGACAGGGGACAAAACTGTTTTTT. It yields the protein CASSPPNPGQGTKLFF.